This entry lists 29 T cell receptor beta chains sequenced from one sample in a study of CD8 T cells in ankylosing spondylitis. TCRdb called the 5' RACE reads again in MiXCR, with one record for every CDR3 protein. Of about 96,000 distinct CDR3 sequences in the sample, about 8.8% were seen once. Specimen: blood, either unsorted or a sorted T cell fraction (not recorded which). The receptors were gathered from a male donor with ankylosing spondylitis or in good health (not recorded which).

This clonotype was counted many times. V gene TRBV5-1 combines with J gene TRBJ2-7; D possibly corresponds to TRBD1 (6 bases). This CDR3 has 15 residues. With 4 bases removed from V and 1 base from J, the gap between germline ends came to 15 bases. CDR1 SGHRS and CDR2 YFSETQ come from the germline V gene. CDR3 bases: TGCGCCAGCAGCCTGATCCCGGACAGTTCCTACGAGCAGTACTTC. It translates to CASSLIPDSSYEQYF.

This clonotype was seen ten or more times. The J gene is TRBJ1-2, the V gene TRBV28; D is unresolved. From germline, CDR1 is MDHEN and CDR2 SYDVKM. This CDR3 has 15 residues. V was trimmed by 3 bases and J by 0 bases, leaving 11 bases between them. DNA of the CDR3: TGTGCCAGCAGTTTTGTCATAGGAGCTAACTATGGCTACACCTTC. Its translation: CASSFVIGANYGYTF.

This clonotype was detected ten times or more. The chain is built from TRBV10-3 and TRBJ2-7; D assignment may be TRBD1 or TRBD2 (5 bases each). This CDR3 region has 14 residues. Germline CDR1 is ENHRY and CDR2 is SYGVKD. V lost 5 bases and J lost 4, with 15 bases in between. The CDR3 here is CAISPGTDIYEQYF. CDR3 nucleotides: TGTGCCATCAGTCCCGGGACGGATATTTACGAGCAGTACTTC.

This clonotype has more than one count but fewer than ten. V usage is TRBV5-1 and J usage is TRBJ2-1; TRBD1 aligns across 7 bases. The germline V gene has CDR1 SGHRS and CDR2 YFSETQ. V lost 4 bases, J lost 8 bases, and 6 bases stayed unmatched. The CDR3 is 13 amino acids. The CDR3 protein is CASSVTGLDEQFF. As DNA, the CDR3 is TGCGCCAGCAGCGTGACAGGGTTGGATGAGCAGTTCTTC.

This clonotype was observed at least ten times. The rearrangement links TRBV20-1 to TRBJ2-7; D could derive from TRBD1 or TRBD2 (5 bases each). Germline CDR1 and CDR2: DFQATT and SNEGSKA (reference sequence). V was clipped by 6 bases and J by 0 bases, with 18 bases between them. This CDR3 has 15 residues. CDR3 sequence (DNA): TGCAGTGCGAAGAGGGCGGACATTCACTCCTACGAGCAGTACTTC. Protein sequence: CSAKRADIHSYEQYF.

On this clonotype itself: A read error may be the cause here, since a much bigger clone is one base away. The chain recombines TRBV6-2 or TRBV6-3 with TRBJ2-5, with 11 bases aligning to TRBD2. Germline CDR1 is MNHEY and CDR2 is SVGEGT. Germline trimming cut 0 bases from V and 3 bases from J; bases unmatched to any gene: 6. The CDR3 covers 17 residues. The CDR3 is CASSYSRALAGEETQYF. The DNA of the CDR3 is TGTGCCAGCAGTTACTCGAGGGCACTAGCGGGGGAAGAGACCCAGTACTTC.

This clonotype was seen repeatedly, ten times or more. J is TRBJ2-1 and V is TRBV20-1; tentatively, D is TRBD2 (6 bases). This CDR3 is 13 amino acids long. Germline V gene data show CDR1 as DFQATT and CDR2 as SNEGSKA (reference sequence). V lost 3 bases and J lost 7, with 13 bases in between. CDR3 DNA sequence: TGCAGTGCTAGGGGACTCCTCAAGAATGAGCAGTTCTTC. It is translated as CSARGLLKNEQFF.

Notes on this clonotype: This may stem from a read error, because a much larger clone lies one nucleotide away. It is likely a read error, because the conserved phenylalanine at the end of the CDR3 is missing. V gene TRBV29-1 combines with J gene TRBJ2-1, with D hard to call. The V gene's germline CDR1 is SQVTM and CDR2 ANQGSEA. CDR3 length: 14 amino acids. Trimming took 2 bases from V and 0 from J, leaving 8 bases between them. CDR3 loop: CSVEQSGSYNEQFL. For the CDR3, the DNA is TGCAGCGTTGAACAGTCCGGCTCCTACAATGAGCAGTTCCTC.

The chain couples TRBV7-8 to TRBJ2-3; the match to TRBD2 covers 7 bases. Germline CDR1 is SGHVS and CDR2 is FQNEAQ. V lost 5 bases and J lost 4; bases outside the gene matches: 15. CDR3 size: 17 residues. DNA of the CDR3: TGTGCCAGCAGCGGATCTGCGAGCGGGGAGGGGTCAGATACGCAGTATTTT. It translates to CASSGSASGEGSDTQYF.

The CDR3 DNA reads TGCAGCTTCCCAAGAGGTCCTGAAGCTTTCTTT. Its protein is CSFPRGPEAFF. This sequence joins TRBV29-1 and TRBJ1-1, with D unresolved. V was shortened by 8 bases and J by 6 bases, with 13 bases between the two germline ends. The CDR3 length is 11 residues. The V gene's germline CDR1 is SQVTM and CDR2 ANQGSEA.

This clonotype occurred many times. The chain combines TRBV29-1 with TRBJ1-1, with a possible D match to TRBD1 (6 bases). Trimming removed 6 bases at V and 1 base at J, with 9 bases between. The CDR3 sequence is 12 residues long. Germline lookup yields CDR1 SQVTM and CDR2 ANQGSEA. The CDR3 region is CSVRGGNTEAFF. The CDR3 bases are TGCAGCGTCAGGGGCGGGAACACTGAAGCTTTCTTT.

This clonotype was counted many times. The chain recombines TRBV27 with TRBJ2-4; weak D call: TRBD1 (5 bases). V lost 2 bases and J lost 0, with 11 bases in between. Germline CDR1 is MNHEY and CDR2 is SMNVEV (reference sequence). The CDR3 is 16 amino acids. CDR3 residues: CASSLSGAGAKNIQYF. The CDR3 coding sequence is TGTGCCAGCAGTTTAAGTGGGGCTGGAGCCAAAAACATTCAGTACTTC.

This clonotype was seen only a few times. Given a much more abundant clone one base away, this may be a read error. The rearrangement uses TRBV20-1 and TRBJ2-7; 7 bases line up with TRBD1. Germline CDR1 reads DFQATT; CDR2 reads SNEGSKA (reference sequence). V shed 5 bases and J 0 bases; nucleotides not matched to a gene: 4. The CDR3 runs 13 residues. The DNA for the CDR3 is TGCAGTGCTGGGACAGTCAGCTCCTACGAGCAGTACTTC. Translation: CSAGTVSSYEQYF.

This clonotype was observed many times. This sequence joins TRBV5-5 and TRBJ1-2; the D is unclear. The V end lost 0 bases, the J end lost 4 bases, and 10 bases lay between the germline ends. Germline CDR1 reads SGHKS; CDR2 reads YYEKEE (reference sequence). The CDR3 spans 14 residues. The CDR3 region has the DNA TGTGCCAGCAGCTTGGATCCCGCGGGCTATGGCTACACCTTC. Protein: CASSLDPAGYGYTF. Combining the CDR3 with reference TRBV5-5 and TRBJ1-2 gives the whole variable domain DAGVTQSPTHLIKTRGQQVTLRCSPISGHKSVSWYQQVLGQGPQFIFQYYEKEERGRGNFPDRFSARQFPNYSSELNVNALLLGDSALYLCASSLDPAGYGYTFGSGTRLTVV.

This clonotype was recorded many times. The chain recombines TRBV6-1 with TRBJ2-3; D is undetermined. V was clipped by 8 bases and J by 4 bases, with 16 bases between them. The CDR3 extends over 14 amino acids. Germline-derived CDR1 and CDR2 are MNHNS and SASEGT. CDR3 sequence: CASVDVKRADTQYF. The CDR3 DNA is TGTGCCAGCGTAGACGTAAAACGGGCAGATACGCAGTATTTT.

This clonotype was recorded many times. The genes are TRBV5-1 and TRBJ1-1; 12 nucleotides match TRBD1. The germline CDR1 and CDR2 sequences are SGHRS and YFSETQ. Losses at the gene ends were 1 base for V and 6 bases for J; bases not matched to a gene: 4. The CDR3 totals 15 residues. The CDR3 protein is CASSLRGQGASEAFF. The CDR3 DNA sequence: TGCGCCAGCAGCTTGAGGGGACAGGGGGCCTCTGAAGCTTTCTTT.

The sample holds many counts of this clonotype. The J gene is TRBJ1-6, the V gene TRBV6-1; 7 positions match TRBD1. The CDR3 runs to 14 residues. V lost 6 bases to trimming and J lost 5 bases; unmatched junction nucleotides: 4. From germline, CDR1 is MNHNS and CDR2 SASEGT. CDR3 sequence: CASSGQVDNSPLHF. The CDR3, as DNA: TGTGCCAGCAGCGGACAGGTCGATAATTCACCCCTCCACTTT.

This clonotype showed up many times. The genes are TRBV27 and TRBJ2-2, with 7 bases that match TRBD1. The germline V gene encodes CDR1 MNHEY and CDR2 SMNVEV (reference sequence). The CDR3 is 15 amino acids. J gave up 3 bases and V 3 bases, and 4 bases lay outside the gene matches. The CDR3 here is CASSFETGYTGELFF. The CDR3 DNA sequence: TGTGCCAGCAGTTTTGAGACAGGGTACACCGGGGAGCTGTTTTTT.

This clonotype came up many times. The CDR3 region is CAISAPGQGYGYTF. CDR3 sequence (DNA): TGTGCCATCAGTGCACCGGGACAGGGATATGGCTACACCTTC. This rearrangement joins TRBV10-3 to TRBJ1-2, with 9 bases lining up with TRBD1. CDR3 length: 14 residues. Losses at the gene ends were 4 bases for V and 5 bases for J; bases not matched to a gene: 5. Per germline, CDR1 ENHRY and CDR2 SYGVKD.

This clonotype was observed many times. The V and J genes are TRBV5-1 and TRBJ2-5; D gene unclear. The CDR3 has 14 residues. The germline V gene has CDR1 SGHRS and CDR2 YFSETQ. Trimming cost V 4 bases and J 4 bases, with 14 bases left between them. The chain's CDR3 is CASSPGPSGETQYF. The DNA for the CDR3 is TGCGCCAGCAGCCCCGGACCGTCGGGAGAGACCCAGTACTTC.

The chain uses TRBV7-3 and TRBJ2-3, with 9 positions matching TRBD1. This CDR3 region has 19 residues. The germline V gene has CDR1 SGHTA and CDR2 FQGTGA. Trimming at V came to 1 base and at J to 2 bases, leaving 13 bases not matched to a gene. The CDR3 sequence is CASSLKGGRTGGVTDTQYF. The CDR3 DNA follows: TGTGCCAGCAGCTTAAAAGGCGGACGTACAGGGGGCGTCACAGATACGCAGTATTTT.

This clonotype was observed a few times. The rearrangement joins TRBV7-2 to TRBJ2-3; 8 positions agree with TRBD2. The CDR3 has 15 residues. Looked up from germline, CDR1 is SGHTA and CDR2 is FQGNSA. The ends lost 5 bases at V and 1 base at J; junction bases unmatched: 5. CDR3 loop: CASSPGRGGTDTQYF. In DNA form, the CDR3 reads TGTGCCAGCAGCCCGGGGCGGGGGGGCACAGATACGCAGTATTTT. Full variable domain (outside the CDR3, taken from reference TRBV7-2 and TRBJ2-3): GAGVSQSPSNKVTEKGKDVELRCDPISGHTALYWYRQSLGQGLEFLIYFQGNSAPDKSGLPSDRFSAERTGGSVSTLTIQRTQQEDSAVYLCASSPGRGGTDTQYFGPGTRLTVL.

This clonotype was seen at least ten times. CDR3 sequence (DNA): TGCAGCTCTGCTCAGGGACAGAGCTACAATGAGCAGTTCTTC. This gives the protein CSSAQGQSYNEQFF. The gene calls are TRBV29-1 and TRBJ2-1, with TRBD1 matching over 7 bases. Per the germline V gene, CDR1 is SQVTM and CDR2 is ANQGSEA. The CDR3 is 14 residues long. J lost 3 bases, V lost 8 bases, and 10 bases had no gene match.

This clonotype turned up a few times. The chain recombines TRBV3-1 with TRBJ2-2; no clear D. V dropped 10 bases and J dropped 5 bases, with 20 bases sitting between them. Germline V CDR1 and CDR2: LGHDT, YNNKEL (reference sequence). The CDR3 contains 15 residues. The CDR3 protein is CATSLTEAGTGELFF. Here the CDR3 DNA reads TGTGCCACCTCCCTCACAGAGGCCGGAACCGGGGAGCTGTTTTTT. The full variable domain, rest sourced from reference TRBV3-1 and TRBJ2-2, is DTAVSQTPKYLVTQMGNDKSIKCEQNLGHDTMYWYKQDSKKFLKIMFSYNNKELIINETVPNRFSPKSPDKAHLNLHINSLELGDSAVYFCATSLTEAGTGELFFGEGSRLTVL.

This clonotype was seen more than once but under ten times. The chain links TRBV7-3 to TRBJ2-3, with TRBD2 matching over 7 bases. The germline gives CDR1 SGHTA, CDR2 FQGTGA. Trimming took 2 bases from V and 5 from J; bases not matched to a gene: 4. The CDR3 length is 14 residues. This CDR3 reads CASSLFGGIDTQYF. The CDR3 DNA sequence: TGTGCCAGCAGCTTATTCGGGGGGATAGATACGCAGTATTTT.

This clonotype was found many times. The gene calls are TRBV20-1 and TRBJ2-2, with 8 bases matching TRBD2. Germline CDR1 reads DFQATT; CDR2 reads SNEGSKA (reference sequence). V lost 3 bases and J lost 2; bases outside the gene matches: 2. The CDR3 runs 14 residues. In DNA form, the CDR3 reads TGCAGTGCTAGGCGGGGGGATAACACCGGGGAGCTGTTTTTT. Protein sequence: CSARRGDNTGELFF.

This clonotype has ten or more counts. The rearrangement joins TRBV6-1 to TRBJ2-3; perhaps D is TRBD1 or TRBD2 (5 bases each). This CDR3 spans 15 amino acids. Germline V gene sequence: CDR1 MNHNS, CDR2 SASEGT. The V end lost 5 bases, the J end lost 0 bases, and 12 bases lay between the germline ends. The CDR3 nucleotides are TGTGCCAGCAGTCCGAGGGGTCCTAGCACAGATACGCAGTATTTT. It yields the protein CASSPRGPSTDTQYF.

This clonotype was recorded many times. V usage is TRBV29-1 and J usage is TRBJ1-3; D gene uncertain. From germline, CDR1 is SQVTM and CDR2 ANQGSEA. V was trimmed by 6 bases and J by 6 bases, leaving 21 bases between them. CDR3 size: 15 residues. The CDR3 spells CSVRLVEQAENTIYF. CDR3 bases: TGCAGCGTCCGCCTAGTGGAGCAGGCCGAAAACACCATATATTTT. Full variable domain (missing parts from reference TRBV29-1 and TRBJ1-3): SAVISQKPSRDICQRGTSLTIQCQVDSQVTMMFWYRQQPGQSLTLIATANQGSEATYESGFVIDKFPISRPNLTFSTLTVSNMSPEDSSIYLCSVRLVEQAENTIYFGEGSWLTVV.

This clonotype was seen repeatedly, ten times or more. The chain is built from TRBV20-1 and TRBJ2-1; 10 nucleotides align to TRBD2. This CDR3 is 14 amino acids long. V lost 2 bases, J lost 4 bases, and 2 bases stayed unmatched. Germline V CDR1 and CDR2: DFQATT, SNEGSKA (reference sequence). The DNA of the CDR3 is TGCAGTGCTAGACTAGCGGGGGATTACAATGAGCAGTTCTTC. Protein sequence: CSARLAGDYNEQFF.